The 21 T cell receptor beta chains below were found in one sample sequenced in a study of graft-versus-host responses after intestinal transplantation. Profiling relied on immunoSEQ multiplex PCR, and the TCRdb table lists in-frame clones only, not all of them. There are 75,000 to 100,000 clones in the sample; around 83% occur only once, and roughly 17% lies in the top ten. These receptors have no identified antigens. Specimen: unstimulated CD8+ T cells sorted from spleen or lymph node cells, collected before intestinal transplant. All receptors derive from a human donor who received an intestinal transplant.

The table lists this clone with a few counts. The rearrangement links TRBV5-6 to TRBJ2-5, with 11 bases aligning to TRBD2. This CDR3 region has 16 residues. The V segment lost 1 base and the J segment 4 bases; nucleotides outside the gene matches: 6. Germline V gives CDR1 SGHDT, CDR2 YYEEEE. The CDR3 protein is CASSLKTGLAGETQYF. The CDR3 DNA reads as TGTGCCAGCAGCTTGAAAACCGGACTAGCGGGAGAGACCCAGTACTTC.

The chain carries TRBV27 and TRBJ1-5; possible D gene TRBD1, 6 bases. V lost 2 bases to trimming and J lost 4 bases, with 6 bases between them. This CDR3 has 13 amino acids. The germline CDR1 and CDR2 sequences are MNHEY and SMNVEV (reference sequence). For the CDR3, the DNA is TGTGCCAGCAGTTTAACAGGGAATCAGCCCCAGCATTTT. Amino acids: CASSLTGNQPQHF.

This clone was seen more than once but under ten times. V usage is TRBV9 and J usage is TRBJ2-7, with D uncertain. This CDR3 contains 13 residues. Germline V gene sequence: CDR1 SGDLS, CDR2 YYNGEE. The V and J ends lost 1 base and 7 bases respectively, with 12 bases between them. The CDR3 loop reads CASSVNIRGEQYF. CDR3 nucleotide sequence: TGTGCCAGCAGCGTAAATATACGAGGAGAGCAGTACTTC.

This chain links TRBV6-5 with TRBJ2-7; D unclear. The germline gives CDR1 MNHEY, CDR2 SVGAGI. With 0 bases removed from V and 3 bases from J, the gap between germline ends came to 6 bases. There are 13 residues in the CDR3. CDR3 bases: TGTGCCAGCAGTTACTCCGCCGGCTACGAGCAGTACTTC. Translation: CASSYSAGYEQYF.

The chain carries TRBV27 and TRBJ1-5, with no clear D. CDR3 length: 16 residues. CDR1 is MNHEY, CDR2 SMNVEV, per germline (reference sequence). Trimming pared 6 bases from V and 0 bases from J, leaving 15 bases between. CDR3 DNA sequence: TGTGCCAGCAGCCCAACCTGGGGTTATAGCAATCAGCCCCAGCATTTT. Residues: CASSPTWGYSNQPQHF.

This clone has only a few counts. CDR3 coding DNA: TGTGCCAGCAGTTCCAGGGGGCGCAGGGGAGAGCAGTACTTC. Translated, it gives CASSSRGRRGEQYF. The chain has TRBV6-8 and TRBJ2-7; 8 bases are a match to TRBD1. Germline CDR1 reads MNHGY; CDR2 reads SAAAGT. V was pared by 4 bases and J by 7 bases, with 9 bases of the junction left unmatched. The CDR3 has 14 residues.

The genes are TRBV19 and TRBJ2-1, with D possibly being TRBD1 (5 bases). The CDR3 is 17 residues long. Trimming removed 1 base at V and 0 bases at J, with 13 bases between. Germline values: CDR1 LNHDA, CDR2 SQIVND (reference sequence). The CDR3 bases are TGTGCCAGTAGTATAGGAGGACATCTCAGCTCCTACAATGAGCAGTTCTTC. This gives the protein CASSIGGHLSSYNEQFF.

As for this clone: This CDR3 is also generated by other DNA sequences in the sample. The CDR3 DNA is TGTGCCAGCAGTGAAGGGAACTATGGCTACACCTTC. Protein sequence: CASSEGNYGYTF. This chain links TRBV2 with TRBJ1-2; no reliable D call. Germline lookup yields CDR1 SNHLY and CDR2 FYNNEI. V dropped 1 base and J dropped 2 bases, with 2 bases sitting between them. The CDR3 covers 12 residues.

The V call is TRBV30, the J call TRBJ1-2; possible D gene TRBD1, 6 bases. Germline CDR1 GTSNPN, CDR2 SVGIG (reference sequence). V lost 0 bases and J 6 bases, leaving 14 bases between the germline ends. The length of the CDR3 is 14 residues. CDR3 bases: TGTGCCTGGAGTGTACTTGGGGGGCTGGATGGCTACACCTTC. Its protein product is CAWSVLGGLDGYTF.

The V and J genes are TRBV7-9 and TRBJ2-3; D not resolved. V dropped 1 base and J dropped 2 bases, with 10 bases sitting between them. Germline CDR1 SEHNR, CDR2 FQNEAQ (reference sequence). The CDR3 has 15 residues. CDR3 loop: CASSLGATTTDTQYF. In nucleotides, the CDR3 is TGTGCCAGCAGCTTAGGCGCTACCACCACAGATACGCAGTATTTT.

The rearrangement uses TRBV15 and TRBJ2-1, with 9 bases aligning to TRBD1. Germline V gene lookup returns CDR1 LNHNV and CDR2 YYDKDF (reference sequence). After removal of 3 bases from V and 6 bases from J, the junction contained 6 bases not matched to a gene. The CDR3 length is 15 residues. Here the CDR3 DNA reads TGTGCCACCAGCAGTTACAGGGGGCACCCCAATGAGCAGTTCTTC. This codes for CATSSYRGHPNEQFF.

J is TRBJ1-1 and V is TRBV4-1, with a tentative D call TRBD1 (6 bases). Trimming shortened V by 2 bases and J by 1 base, and 8 bases separated the two germline ends. The CDR3 is 14 residues long. Germline V gives CDR1 MGHRA, CDR2 YSYEKL. The CDR3 protein is CASSQQGQNTEAFF. CDR3 bases: TGCGCCAGCAGCCAACAGGGACAGAACACTGAAGCTTTCTTT.

The chain uses TRBV4-1 and TRBJ1-6; 7 bases match TRBD1. V was clipped by 2 bases and J by 6 bases; unmatched bases: 4. The CDR3 consists of 15 residues. The germline CDR1 and CDR2 sequences are MGHRA and YSYEKL. The CDR3 loop reads CASSQRDSSNSPLHF. CDR3 in DNA: TGCGCCAGCAGCCAACGGGACAGCAGTAATTCACCCCTCCACTTT.

This clone was seen more than once but under ten times. This probably arose from a read error, given a far larger clone one base away. J is TRBJ2-7 and V is TRBV5-6; no clear D gene. This CDR3 contains 15 residues. Germline loops: CDR1 SGHDT, CDR2 YYEEEE. This CDR3 is CGSSPPFGPTYEQYF. CDR3 sequence (DNA): TGTGGCAGCAGCCCCCCGTTTGGGCCAACCTACGAGCAGTACTTC.

The chain combines TRBV27 with TRBJ2-1; TRBD2 agrees at 8 bases. The CDR3 extends over 17 amino acids. Germline V lookup: CDR1 MNHEY, CDR2 SMNVEV (reference sequence). The J segment lost 3 bases and the V segment lost 1 base, leaving 8 bases of the junction unmatched. The CDR3 region has the DNA TGTGCCAGCAGTTTATGGGCGGGGGGCCTCCTCTACAATGAGCAGTTCTTC. Protein: CASSLWAGGLLYNEQFF.

Points on this clone: Other DNA sequences of this sample code for an identical CDR3. V and J are TRBV9 and TRBJ2-7; 7 bases match TRBD1. The CDR3 extends over 14 amino acids. Germline V gives CDR1 SGDLS, CDR2 YYNGEE. With 2 bases clipped from V and 2 bases from J, the junction kept 4 bases outside the gene matches. The CDR3 DNA sequence: TGTGCCAGCAGCGTCGGTCAGGGGGCCTACGAGCAGTACTTC. It codes for CASSVGQGAYEQYF.

This chain connects TRBV4-1 to TRBJ2-7; 9 bases match TRBD1. Germline-derived CDR1 and CDR2 are MGHRA and YSYEKL. After removal of 0 bases from V and 4 bases from J, the junction contained 4 bases not matched to a gene. The CDR3 extends over 15 amino acids. The CDR3, as DNA: TGCGCCAGCAGCCAAGACGGGACAGGGTTTTACGAGCAGTACTTC. Encoded protein: CASSQDGTGFYEQYF.

The chain employs TRBV7-9 and TRBJ2-3, with unresolved D. This CDR3 region has 14 residues. Germline V CDR1 and CDR2: SEHNR, FQNEAQ (reference sequence). V was clipped by 1 base and J by 3 bases, with 8 bases between them. CDR3 amino acids: CASSLGVGTDTQYF. The CDR3 bases are TGTGCCAGCAGCTTAGGGGTTGGAACAGATACGCAGTATTTT.

This chain connects TRBV5-1 to TRBJ2-7; 7 bases are a match to TRBD1. The V gene end was trimmed by 4 bases and the J gene end by 2 bases; junction bases not matched to a gene: 9. Germline loops: CDR1 SGHRS, CDR2 YFSETQ. The CDR3 is made up of 15 amino acids. The CDR3 spells CASSPTQTGTYEQYF. The CDR3 DNA reads TGCGCCAGCAGCCCTACGCAGACAGGGACCTACGAGCAGTACTTC.

J is TRBJ2-7 and V is TRBV10-3, with 10 bases fitting TRBD2. Germline V gene data show CDR1 as ENHRY and CDR2 as SYGVKD. CDR3 length equals 16 residues. V lost 5 bases and J lost 4; bases outside the gene matches: 11. For the CDR3, the DNA is TGTGCCATCAGTCTATTAGGACTAGCGGAGACATACGAGCAGTACTTC. Encoded protein: CAISLLGLAETYEQYF.

This chain uses TRBV5-5 with TRBJ2-3; unclear D gene. The germline V gene encodes CDR1 SGHKS and CDR2 YYEKEE (reference sequence). There are 13 residues in the CDR3. The ends were cut back, 4 bases at V and 0 bases at J, with 6 bases in the middle. This chain's CDR3 is CASSVVSTDTQYF. In DNA, the CDR3 is TGTGCCAGCAGCGTGGTTAGCACAGATACGCAGTATTTT.